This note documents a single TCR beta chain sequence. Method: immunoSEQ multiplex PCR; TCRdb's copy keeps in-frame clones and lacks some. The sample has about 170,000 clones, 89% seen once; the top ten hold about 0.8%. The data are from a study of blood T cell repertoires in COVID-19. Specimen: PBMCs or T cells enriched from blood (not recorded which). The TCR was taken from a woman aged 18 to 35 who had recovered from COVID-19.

The CDR3 loop reads CASRAGTAEKLFF. DNA for the CDR3: TGTGCCAGCAGGGCCGGGACAGCTGAAAAACTGTTTTTT. The chain has TRBV7-2 and TRBJ1-4; 7 bases agree with TRBD1. CDR3 length: 13 residues. V trimming: 6 bases; J trimming: 7 bases; junction bases outside the gene matches: 5. CDR1 SGHTA and CDR2 FQGNSA come from the germline V gene.